The 21 T cell receptor beta chains given below trace back to one sample, sequenced in a study of shared clonotypes between healthy human individuals. Assay: immunoSEQ multiplex PCR; the TCRdb copy retains only in-frame clones and omits some. This sample has about 1.1 million clones, with 77% found just once. Sequencing input: memory CD4+ T cells from PBMCs. The subset denotes: CD45RA-negative fraction. The receptors shown here come from a man aged 18 to 29 in good health. Some clones in this sample may be carry-over from other donors' samples.

The chain uses TRBV11-2 and TRBJ2-1; 11 nucleotides match TRBD2. The J segment lost 0 bases and the V segment lost 0 bases, leaving 7 bases of the junction unmatched. Looked up from germline, CDR1 is SGHAT and CDR2 is FQNNGV. The CDR3 has 19 amino acids. The CDR3 nucleotides are TGTGCCAGCAGCTTAGATACCCGACTAGCGGGGCACTCCTACAATGAGCAGTTCTTC. Amino acids: CASSLDTRLAGHSYNEQFF.

This rearrangement joins TRBV6-5 to TRBJ1-4, with a tentative D call TRBD1 (5 bases). V was pared by 5 bases and J by 8 bases, with 18 bases between. CDR1 and CDR2 from the germline V gene are MNHEY and SVGAGI. The CDR3 is 15 residues long. The CDR3 loop reads CASSSRDGGGEKLFF. CDR3 sequence (DNA): TGTGCCAGCAGTAGCAGGGATGGAGGAGGAGAAAAACTGTTTTTT.

The chain is built from TRBV2 and TRBJ1-2, with TRBD1 as a possible D gene (6 bases). V lost 7 bases and J 8 bases, leaving 17 bases between the germline ends. Germline-derived CDR1 and CDR2 are SNHLY and FYNNEI. The CDR3 spans 13 residues. The CDR3 spells CASTHEGGRGYTF. CDR3 DNA sequence: TGTGCCAGCACCCACGAGGGGGGTCGCGGCTACACCTTC.

CDR3 nucleotide sequence: TGTGCCAGCAGCTATGGGCCGGGGAGAGACAATGAGCAGTTCTTC. Translated: CASSYGPGRDNEQFF. The chain carries TRBV5-8 and TRBJ2-1; D is perhaps TRBD2 (5 bases). Trimming pared 3 bases from V and 5 bases from J, leaving 15 bases between. CDR3 size: 15 residues. Per the germline V gene, CDR1 is SGHTS and CDR2 is YDEGEE.

CDR3 in amino acids: CASSSKEAGELFF. The CDR3 DNA follows: TGTGCCAGCAGCTCAAAGGAGGCCGGGGAGCTGTTTTTT. The V call is TRBV7-7, the J call TRBJ2-2, with D maybe TRBD2 (5 bases). CDR3 length equals 13 residues. Per the germline V gene, CDR1 is SSHAT and CDR2 is FNYEAQ (reference sequence). V was shortened by 4 bases and J by 6 bases, with 9 bases between the two germline ends. Looking up the rest from reference TRBV7-7 and TRBJ2-2 gives the full variable domain: GAGVSQSPRYKVTKRGQDVTLRCDPISSHATLYWYQQALGQGPEFLTYFNYEAQPDKSGLPSDRFSAERPEGSISTLTIQRTEQRDSAMYRCASSSKEAGELFFGEGSRLTVL.

Only a few counts were recorded for this clone. The rearrangement links TRBV19 to TRBJ2-7, with D tentatively TRBD1 (6 bases). The germline V and J ends were trimmed by 5 bases and 4 bases, with 12 bases remaining between them. From germline, CDR1 is LNHDA and CDR2 SQIVND (reference sequence). CDR3 length: 13 residues. The CDR3 spells CASSRTVGYEQYF. CDR3 nucleotide sequence: TGTGCCAGTAGTCGGACAGTTGGGTACGAGCAGTACTTC. Looking up the rest from reference TRBV19 and TRBJ2-7 gives the full variable domain: DGGITQSPKYLFRKEGQNVTLSCEQNLNHDAMYWYRQDPGQGLRLIYYSQIVNDFQKGDIAEGYSVSREKKESFPLTVTSAQKNPTAFYLCASSRTVGYEQYFGPGTRLTVT.

The genes are TRBV7-8 and TRBJ2-5; 10 bases match TRBD1. Germline V gives CDR1 SGHVS, CDR2 FQNEAQ. The J segment lost 4 bases and the V segment lost 5 bases, leaving 4 bases of the junction unmatched. The CDR3 covers 14 residues. The CDR3 loop reads CASSKGTGVETQYF. The CDR3 DNA sequence: TGTGCCAGCAGCAAAGGGACAGGGGTAGAGACCCAGTACTTC. Full variable domain (missing parts from reference TRBV7-8 and TRBJ2-5): GAGVSQSPRYKVAKRGQDVALRCDPISGHVSLFWYQQALGQGPEFLTYFQNEAQLDKSGLPSDRFFAERPEGSVSTLKIQRTQQEDSAVYLCASSKGTGVETQYFGPGTRLLVL.

In its sample, this clone was seen a few times. J is TRBJ1-1 and V is TRBV6-5, with D hard to call. The V and J ends lost 2 bases and 0 bases respectively, with 4 bases between them. CDR3 length: 13 residues. Per the germline V gene, CDR1 is MNHEY and CDR2 is SVGAGI. The CDR3 loop is CASSYQVNTEAFF. The CDR3 DNA reads TGTGCCAGCAGTTACCAAGTGAACACTGAAGCTTTCTTT.

The genes are TRBV19 and TRBJ2-5; 8 bases line up with TRBD2. CDR1 and CDR2 (germline): LNHDA, SQIVND (reference sequence). V lost 6 bases and J lost 8; bases outside the gene matches: 8. The CDR3 has 13 amino acids. The CDR3 DNA follows: TGTGCCAGTAGGGTCAGCGGGAGAGATACCCAGTACTTC. This sequence encodes CASRVSGRDTQYF.

The chain employs TRBV4-2 and TRBJ2-1; weak D call: TRBD1 (6 bases). Germline V lookup: CDR1 LGHNA, CDR2 YNFKEQ. With 0 bases removed from V and 6 bases from J, the gap between germline ends came to 9 bases. The CDR3 covers 14 residues. DNA for the CDR3: TGTGCCAGCAGCCAAGAGGGGGCGGTCAATGAGCAGTTCTTC. As protein: CASSQEGAVNEQFF.

V and J are TRBV29-1 and TRBJ1-5, with 10 bases identical to TRBD1. V shed 6 bases, J shed 7 bases, and the junction held 9 bases outside the gene matches. The CDR3 extends over 14 amino acids. The V gene's germline CDR1 is SQVTM and CDR2 ANQGSEA. CDR3 bases: TGCAGCGTGCCCGGGACAGGGGTCTGGCAGCCCCAGCATTTT. Protein product: CSVPGTGVWQPQHF.

The chain uses TRBV28 and TRBJ2-2; the D is unclear. Germline values: CDR1 MDHEN, CDR2 SYDVKM. Trimming removed 5 bases from V and 1 base from J, with 8 bases in between. This CDR3 comprises 14 residues. CDR3 DNA sequence: TGTGCCAGCAGTCTTAGACTGAACACCGGGGAGCTGTTTTTT. This gives the protein CASSLRLNTGELFF.

Only a few counts were recorded for this clone. The chain employs TRBV11-2 and TRBJ2-2; possibly TRBD1 or TRBD2 for D (6 bases each). Germline V gives CDR1 SGHAT, CDR2 FQNNGV. This CDR3 spans 18 amino acids. Trimming took off 5 bases at V and 3 bases at J, with 22 bases between the two ends. The CDR3 region is CASSPGDFFTMDTGELFF. CDR3 nucleotides: TGTGCCAGCAGCCCAGGGGACTTCTTTACCATGGACACCGGGGAGCTGTTTTTT.

CDR3 sequence reads: CASSWTDSNQPQHF. CDR3 DNA sequence: TGTGCCAGCAGCTGGACGGATAGCAATCAGCCCCAGCATTTT. This sequence joins TRBV7-9 and TRBJ1-5, with D unclear. The length of the CDR3 is 14 residues. Germline CDR1 and CDR2: SEHNR and FQNEAQ (reference sequence). V was shortened by 4 bases and J by 0 bases, with 7 bases between the two germline ends.

This chain connects TRBV27 to TRBJ1-5, with D hard to call. The CDR3 is made up of 15 amino acids. Per germline, CDR1 MNHEY and CDR2 SMNVEV (reference sequence). V was shortened by 1 base and J by 0 bases, with 7 bases between the two germline ends. The CDR3 loop reads CASSLWADSNQPQHF. The CDR3 nucleotides are TGTGCCAGCAGTTTATGGGCAGATAGCAATCAGCCCCAGCATTTT.

There are many counts of this clone. V and J are TRBV5-6 and TRBJ2-6; no definite D call. Trimming cost V 4 bases and J 9 bases, with 17 bases left between them. The CDR3 totals 15 residues. Looked up from germline, CDR1 is SGHDT and CDR2 is YYEEEE. CDR3: CASSLMDGMGNVLTF. The DNA for the CDR3 is TGTGCCAGCAGCCTCATGGATGGTATGGGCAACGTCCTGACTTTC.

The CDR3 coding sequence is TGTGCCTGGAGTGTACGTCCCCCGGCGAGGTTCGACTATGGCTACACCTTC. Protein product: CAWSVRPPARFDYGYTF. The chain uses TRBV30 and TRBJ1-2; unclear D gene. CDR1 is GTSNPN and CDR2 is SVGIG in the germline V gene (reference sequence). This CDR3 is 17 amino acids long. Trimming took off 0 bases at V and 3 bases at J, with 20 bases between the two ends.

The chain employs TRBV27 and TRBJ2-7, with TRBD2 matching 11 bases. V lost 4 bases, J lost 2 bases, and 4 bases stayed unmatched. Germline CDR1 and CDR2: MNHEY and SMNVEV (reference sequence). This CDR3 spans 15 amino acids. The CDR3 region is CASSWGTSGAYEQYF. Written as DNA, the CDR3 is TGTGCCAGCAGTTGGGGGACTAGCGGAGCCTACGAGCAGTACTTC.

V usage is TRBV2 and J usage is TRBJ2-1; D ambiguous. Trimming cost V 3 bases and J 8 bases, with 8 bases left between them. This CDR3 is 12 amino acids long. Germline CDR1 and CDR2: SNHLY and FYNNEI. CDR3 nucleotide sequence: TGTGCCAGCAGTGACCCGGGTGATGAGCAGTTCTTC. It yields the protein CASSDPGDEQFF.

This chain uses TRBV27 with TRBJ1-1; D might be TRBD1 (5 bases). V dropped 3 bases and J dropped 5 bases, with 13 bases sitting between them. This CDR3 is built from 14 residues. Germline lookup yields CDR1 MNHEY and CDR2 SMNVEV (reference sequence). The CDR3 reads CASSLYAGGTEAFF. In nucleotides, the CDR3 is TGTGCCAGCAGTTTGTATGCGGGGGGGACTGAAGCTTTCTTT.

For the CDR3, the DNA is TGTGCCAGCAGTGTACCCGGCCCCAGGAGTGGCTACACCTTC. Protein: CASSVPGPRSGYTF. V is TRBV25-1 and J is TRBJ1-2; D is uncertain. Trimming removed 4 bases at V and 7 bases at J, with 16 bases between. Germline CDR1 is MGHDK and CDR2 is SYGVNS. The CDR3 runs to 14 residues.